The rows below give T cell receptor beta chains drawn from one sample of a study of blood T cell repertoires in COVID-19. The table came from immunoSEQ multiplex PCR; TCRdb's copy has only in-frame clones and leaves some out. The sample lists approximately 400,000 clones, about 88% seen once, with roughly 1.2% in the top ten. Sequencing was carried out using PBMCs or T cells enriched from blood (not recorded which). The source is a young woman who had recovered from COVID-19. CDR3s include the opening cysteine and the closing phenylalanine or tryptophan. A D gene is named only where the DNA matches it firmly. The size field is filled for only some rows; it gives once, few, many or a size class.

15 TRBD1 TRBJ1-2 TRBV5-1 . CASSPGQGAYYGYTF TGCGCCAGCAGCCCCGGACAGGGGGCGTACTATGGCTACACCTTC
14 TRBD1 TRBJ1-2 TRBV27 . CASSLRQGVNGYTF TGTGCCAGCAGTTTGAGGCAGGGGGTGAATGGCTACACCTTC
16 . TRBJ1-2 TRBV30 . CAWSRRPRTVNYGYTF TGTGCCTGGAGTCGCCGACCAAGAACAGTGAACTATGGCTACACCTTC
16 TRBD2 TRBJ2-7 TRBV18 . CASSPTGPGGSYEQYF TGTGCCAGCTCACCTACCGGTCCGGGAGGATCCTACGAGCAGTACTTC
18 . TRBJ1-3 TRBV6-1 . CASSGPQGAPSSGNTIYF TGTGCCAGCAGTGGTCCACAAGGAGCTCCGAGCTCTGGAAACACCATATATTTT
18 . TRBJ2-6 TRBV9 . CASSVLAPWSSGANVLTF TGTGCCAGCAGCGTATTGGCTCCATGGAGCTCTGGGGCCAACGTCCTGACTTTC
15 . TRBJ1-5 TRBV6-2/TRBV6-3 . CASSSTGYSNQPQHF TGTGCCAGCAGTTCGACAGGTTATAGCAATCAGCCCCAGCATTTT
16 . TRBJ1-4 TRBV20-1 . CSASPTGIVPNEKLFF TGCAGTGCTAGTCCGACAGGCATCGTACCTAATGAAAAACTGTTTTTT
14 . TRBJ1-4 TRBV14 . CASSPRDILEKLFF TGTGCCAGCAGCCCTCGGGACATATTAGAAAAACTGTTTTTT
15 . TRBJ1-6 TRBV5-4 . CASSSGGGKSSPLHF TGTGCCAGCAGCTCGGGGGGGGGAAAGAGTTCACCCCTCCACTTT
14 . TRBJ2-7 TRBV6-6 . CASGKGDIAGEQYF TGTGCCAGCGGCAAAGGGGATATCGCTGGCGAGCAGTACTTC
16 . TRBJ1-3 TRBV30 . CACIPGTSVSGNTIYF TGTGCCTGCATCCCCGGGACATCGGTCTCTGGAAACACCATATATTTT
15 TRBD2 TRBJ2-7 TRBV5-4 . CASSPRGGGYYEQYF TGTGCCAGCAGCCCCCGTGGCGGGGGGTACTACGAGCAGTACTTC
14 . TRBJ2-1 TRBV5-1 . CASSFLSSYNEQFF TGCGCCAGCAGCTTTCTAAGCTCCTACAATGAGCAGTTCTTC
15 . TRBJ1-4 TRBV7-2 few CASSAWPQGGEKLFF TGTGCCAGCAGCGCCTGGCCCCAGGGAGGAGAAAAACTGTTTTTT
18 TRBD1 TRBJ2-3 TRBV4-2 . CASSQDLPGQGTADTQYF TGTGCCAGCAGCCAGGATTTACCGGGACAGGGAACAGCGGATACGCAGTATTTT
14 . TRBJ1-1 TRBV21-1 . CASRRFKLNTEAFF TGTGCCAGCAGGCGCTTCAAGCTGAACACTGAAGCTTTCTTT
12 TRBD1 TRBJ1-2 TRBV4-1 . CASSGTAYGYTF TGCGCCAGCAGCGGGACAGCCTATGGCTACACCTTC
16 TRBD1 TRBJ1-2 TRBV7-9 few CASSFQQGAPHYGYTF TGTGCCAGCAGCTTCCAACAGGGGGCTCCCCACTATGGCTACACCTTC
16 TRBD2 TRBJ2-3 TRBV5-1 . CASSPAGTSAEVTQYF TGCGCCAGCAGCCCCGCCGGGACTAGCGCCGAGGTTACGCAGTATTTT
17 TRBD1 TRBJ1-1 TRBV4-1 . CASSVRQGVMRNTEAFF TGCGCCAGCAGTGTCCGACAGGGCGTTATGAGGAACACTGAAGCTTTCTTT
14 TRBD2 TRBJ2-1 TRBV7-3 . CASSSGLHSGEQFF TGTGCCAGCAGCTCGGGACTACACAGCGGTGAGCAGTTCTTC
18 TRBD1 TRBJ2-7 TRBV13 . CASSRTPRQGLWIYEQYF TGTGCCAGCAGCCGTACCCCAAGACAGGGTCTGTGGATCTACGAGCAGTACTTC
12 . TRBJ1-6 TRBV14 few CASSPGVSPLHF TGTGCCAGCAGCCCAGGGGTTTCACCCCTCCACTTT
18 TRBD1 TRBJ1-1 TRBV7-6 . CASSPRVSTGLVSTEAFF TGTGCCAGCAGCCCACGGGTCTCGACAGGGTTGGTTAGCACTGAAGCTTTCTTT
13 . TRBJ2-1 TRBV30 . CARDGGRSNEQFF TGTGCCCGGGATGGGGGGAGATCCAATGAGCAGTTCTTC
15 . TRBJ2-6 TRBV6-5 . CASSSVHSGANVLTF TGTGCCAGCAGTTCCGTACACTCTGGGGCCAACGTCCTGACTTTC
14 . TRBJ1-2 TRBV7-2 . CASSLGPGGQGYTF TGTGCCAGCAGCTTAGGGCCGGGGGGCCAAGGCTACACCTTC
17 . TRBJ1-3 TRBV7-2 . CASSLRGQKSSGNTIYF TGTGCCAGCAGCTTAAGGGGACAAAAAAGCTCTGGAAACACCATATATTTT
19 . TRBJ1-1 TRBV4-1 few CASSQDRDFDSWGNTEAFF TGCGCCAGCAGCCAAGATCGGGATTTCGATTCCTGGGGGAACACTGAAGCTTTCTTT
13 . TRBJ1-1 TRBV19 . CASTRTKNTEAFF TGTGCCAGTACTAGGACAAAGAACACTGAAGCTTTCTTT
15 . TRBJ1-5 TRBV4-2 . CASSQDFGYEQPQHF TGTGCCAGCAGCCAAGATTTCGGGTACGAACAGCCCCAGCATTTT
15 . TRBJ1-5 TRBV9 . CASSVIQGANQPQHF TGTGCCAGCAGCGTAATACAGGGCGCTAATCAGCCCCAGCATTTT
16 TRBD2 TRBJ2-1 TRBV2 . CASSVTSGGAHNEQFF TGTGCCAGCAGTGTAACTAGCGGGGGGGCCCACAATGAGCAGTTCTTC
13 . TRBJ1-2 TRBV5-6 . CASSLGQNYGYTF TGTGCCAGCAGCTTGGGGCAGAACTATGGCTACACCTTC
15 TRBD2 TRBJ2-5 TRBV5-8 . CASSWSGGAGETQYF TGTGCCAGCAGCTGGAGCGGGGGGGCTGGAGAGACCCAGTACTTC
14 . TRBJ1-6 TRBV5-5 . CASSLMGGNSPLHF TGTGCCAGCAGCTTGATGGGGGGTAATTCACCCCTCCACTTT
19 TRBD2 TRBJ2-5 TRBV7-3 once CASSSTAGTSGVAAETQYF TGTGCCAGCAGCTCCACAGCCGGGACTAGCGGGGTTGCCGCGGAGACCCAGTACTTC
16 . TRBJ1-6 TRBV30 few CAWMKGMSARNSPLHF TGTGCCTGGATGAAGGGGATGAGTGCCCGTAATTCACCCCTCCACTTT
16 TRBD1 TRBJ1-5 TRBV4-2 . CASSNHAGQGIQPQHF TGTGCCAGCAGCAATCACGCGGGACAGGGTATTCAGCCCCAGCATTTT
14 TRBD1 TRBJ1-1 TRBV5-1 . CASSFGQGSVEAFF TGCGCCAGCAGCTTCGGACAGGGGTCGGTTGAAGCTTTCTTT
13 TRBD1 TRBJ2-5 TRBV5-1 . CASRQGSEETQYF TGCGCCAGCAGACAGGGGAGTGAGGAGACCCAGTACTTC
12 . TRBJ1-2 TRBV19 . CASSTLSIGYTF TGTGCCAGTAGTACATTGTCAATTGGCTACACCTTC
18 TRBD2 TRBJ2-1 TRBV5-4 . CASSLGGRVAGGKNEQFF TGTGCCAGCAGCTTGGGCGGGAGGGTAGCGGGGGGAAAAAATGAGCAGTTCTTC
16 TRBD2 TRBJ2-3 TRBV27 . CASRTSGGDHTDTQYF TGTGCCAGCAGGACTAGCGGGGGGGACCACACAGATACGCAGTATTTT
15 TRBD1 TRBJ2-1 TRBV9 . CASSDRDRANNEQFF TGTGCCAGCAGCGACCGGGACAGGGCGAACAATGAGCAGTTCTTC